This T cell receptor (beta chain) stems from a study of cytomegalovirus exposure and HLA in healthy donors (dated by TCRdb to about 2017). Study-level background: According to a later analysis, the 120 or so validation repertoires were produced on the same platform as the roughly 600 repertoires of the first cohort. The study aimed to test whether cataloging public T cell receptors could reveal signatures of past pathogen exposure. Along with the roughly 670-subject first cohort, a separate validation cohort of over a hundred different subjects was used. To predict cytomegalovirus infection status, the study combined high-throughput TCR immunosequencing, statistical association of individual TCRs with disease status, and machine learning. Broad study findings and their caveats: In a later analysis, TCRs clustered in the first cohort were found to also tend to co-occur in the roughly 120 validation repertoires, with approximately 95% of cluster scores above 0. The authors suggested that the approach could potentially be extended to other disease states and immunological phenotypes. The classifier was reported to diagnose cytomegalovirus status with high specificity and sensitivity in both the original and validation cohorts. A total of 164 TCR beta chains were listed by the study as associated with cytomegalovirus. A few of the identified cytomegalovirus-associated TCR beta chains were confirmed in vitro to be specific for cytomegalovirus antigens. While some public TCRs were present in many individuals, most TCR sequences turned up only very rarely across donors. All 130 or so repertoires were used to score co-occurrence in the validation cohort in a later analysis, because that analysis had no HLA typing for the cohort.

Concerning this clone: The specificity of this receptor is unknown. No per-base quality is available; no much larger clone lies one base away.

Libraries were constructed by the immunoSEQ multiplex PCR assay. On the authors' methods: To diagnose cytomegalovirus status from the catalog of TCR beta chain sequences, a statistical classification framework was built. TCRdb obtained this table from immuneACCESS and retained in-frame rearrangements with V and J assigned. These tables miss some clones; where compared with another copy, unresolved V genes account for less than half of the shortfall, and the remainder is unexplained. That table gives V, J and clone size, and the DNA gave D and trimming. For this sample the table gives some 98,000 clones, of which roughly 89% were detected only once. 3% to 4.5% of the sample belongs to the ten largest clones. The donors belonged to the validation cohort of about 130 subjects, which was separate from the approximately 660-subject first cohort. The sequenced material came from PBMCs. The clonotype comes from a woman aged 30 to 39 in good health and CMV-seronegative.

The DNA is as follows: TGCAGCGTCTCCTCAGGAGGTGTAACTAATGAAAAACTGTTTTTT. Its protein product is CSVSSGGVTNEKLFF. The chain was built from TRBV29-1 and TRBJ1-4, with the D gene too uncertain to name. From the cysteine through the phenylalanine, the CDR3 covers 15 amino acids. The sequence is cut down to CDR3 DNA, 45 bases in frame from base 1. V loses 6 bases, J loses 1 base, and the germline ends lie 15 bases apart. The germline V gene gives CDR1 as SQVTM and CDR2 as ANQGSEA.